The 6 T cell receptor beta chains reported below all come from one sample, sequenced in a study of patients and donors after allogeneic stem cell transplantation. MiXCR, applied by TCRdb to the RT-PCR reads, yields one record per CDR3 protein. The table shows approximately 200,000 distinct CDR3 sequences, with approximately 14% occurring only once. The sample comprised blood, either unsorted or a sorted T cell fraction (not recorded which). The receptors come from a human donor who was either an allogeneic HSCT recipient or a stem cell or donor lymphocyte infusion donor (not recorded which). It is not recorded whose cells these are; they may come from a transplant donor.

This clonotype appeared many times. The V call is TRBV12-3 or TRBV12-4, the J call TRBJ2-1; 9 bases agree with TRBD2. The V segment lost 1 base and the J segment 7 bases; nucleotides outside the gene matches: 5. The CDR3 covers 15 residues. In DNA form, the CDR3 reads TGTGCCAGCAGTTTAGAAGGTCTAGCGGGGAATGAGCAGTTCTTC. Protein: CASSLEGLAGNEQFF.

Here the CDR3 DNA reads TGTGCCAGCAGCTTGACAGGTAGACAAGAGACCCAGTACTTC. It yields the protein CASSLTGRQETQYF. The rearrangement joins TRBV7-3 to TRBJ2-5; a weak D match, TRBD1 (6 bases). Trimming took off 3 bases at V and 2 bases at J, with 10 bases between the two ends. This CDR3 has 14 residues. Germline CDR1 is SGHTA and CDR2 is FQGTGA.

In this sample, this clonotype turned up a few times. The chain employs TRBV12-3 or TRBV12-4 and TRBJ2-7; D is possibly TRBD2 (6 bases). This CDR3 contains 13 residues. The ends were cut back, 6 bases at V and 3 bases at J, with 12 bases in the middle. CDR3 bases: TGTGCCAGCAGATTGGACGGGGGCTACGAGCAGTACTTC. This encodes CASRLDGGYEQYF.

This clonotype was seen repeatedly, ten times or more. The chain carries TRBV5-1 and TRBJ1-1; 8 nucleotides match TRBD1. With 3 bases clipped from V and 1 base from J, the junction kept 8 bases outside the gene matches. The CDR3 length is 16 residues. The V gene's germline CDR1 is SGHRS and CDR2 YFSETQ. The CDR3 protein is CASSSAGGGWNTEAFF. DNA of the CDR3: TGCGCCAGCAGCTCGGCAGGGGGCGGTTGGAACACTGAAGCTTTCTTT.

This clonotype was counted many times. The chain uses TRBV7-2 and TRBJ2-7; D unresolved. Germline CDR1 reads SGHTA; CDR2 reads FQGNSA. The CDR3 covers 12 residues. Trimming left V 3 bases short and J 2 bases short, with 5 bases between. CDR3: CASSFPPYEQYF. In DNA, the CDR3 is TGTGCCAGCAGCTTCCCGCCCTACGAGCAGTACTTC.

This clonotype was detected a few times. This chain connects TRBV12-3 or TRBV12-4 to TRBJ2-5, with D unresolved. The CDR3 length is 13 residues. With 3 bases removed from V and 2 bases from J, the gap between germline ends came to 7 bases. The CDR3 bases are TGTGCCAGCAGTTTGAACTTACAAGAGACCCAGTACTTC. Protein sequence: CASSLNLQETQYF.